A selection of T cell receptor beta chains follows, all from one sample in a study of cytotoxic CD8 clonotypes in ibrutinib-treated CLL. Produced via immunoSEQ multiplex PCR; TCRdb's table is partial and in-frame only. The sample consists of some 200,000 clones, 79% of them appearing once. Sequencing used PBMCs, obtained after 12 months of ibrutinib treatment. The receptors were gathered from a human donor with chronic lymphocytic leukemia. Both conserved end residues are trimmed from each CDR3.

j_gene: TRBJ2-7
v_gene: TRBV2
CDR3aa: ASSFDPRGSYEQY

j_gene: TRBJ1-6
v_gene: TRBV30
CDR3aa: ASSGFSYNSPLH

j_gene: TRBJ2-3
v_gene: TRBV5-4
CDR3aa: ASSLGGGGVTDTQY

j_gene: TRBJ2-1
v_gene: TRBV14
CDR3aa: ASSQEKRGSRVNEQF

j_gene: TRBJ1-2
v_gene: TRBV5-8
CDR3aa: ASSLAPTNYGYT

j_gene: TRBJ1-6
v_gene: TRBV6-5
CDR3aa: ASSRSPRAGSPLH

j_gene: TRBJ2-3
v_gene: TRBV18
CDR3aa: ASSPTWTGQDTQY

j_gene: TRBJ1-2
v_gene: TRBV15
CDR3aa: ATSRDREEGYT

j_gene: TRBJ2-7
v_gene: TRBV28
CDR3aa: ASSLGQGGNEQY

j_gene: TRBJ2-3
v_gene: TRBV27
CDR3aa: ASSLIQGSPPSTQY

j_gene: TRBJ2-3
v_gene: TRBV5-1
CDR3aa: ASSLPHRGGTDTQY

j_gene: TRBJ2-1
v_gene: TRBV6-5
CDR3aa: ASSAAYNEQF

j_gene: TRBJ2-1
v_gene: TRBV11-2
CDR3aa: ASSLGRLASSYNEQF

j_gene: TRBJ2-1
v_gene: TRBV13
CDR3aa: ASSSRLAANNEQF

j_gene: TRBJ1-1
v_gene: TRBV5-4
CDR3aa: ASSSGSTEAF

j_gene: TRBJ2-2
v_gene: TRBV6-5
CDR3aa: ASRMSGTNTGELF

j_gene: TRBJ1-2
v_gene: TRBV4-2
CDR3aa: ASSQDMGQGYGYT